The 2 T cell receptor beta chains reported below all come from one sample, sequenced in a study of CD8 T cells in ankylosing spondylitis. From the 5' RACE reads, TCRdb called clonotypes with MiXCR, one entry per CDR3 protein. The sample consists of fewer than 250,000 distinct CDR3 sequences, under 30% of them appearing once. Sequencing used blood, either unsorted or a sorted T cell fraction (not recorded which). All receptors derive from a male donor with ankylosing spondylitis or in good health (not recorded which).

The chain employs TRBV20-1 and TRBJ2-7; 12 bases map to TRBD2. CDR3 length: 16 residues. V lost 3 bases to trimming and J lost 4 bases; unmatched junction nucleotides: 10. Germline CDR1 reads DFQATT; CDR2 reads SNEGSKA (reference sequence). CDR3 residues: CSARGLAGVSYYEQYF. CDR3 DNA: TGCAGTGCTAGGGGACTAGCGGGTGTATCCTATTACGAGCAGTACTTC.

This clonotype appeared many times. CDR3 region: CASSRGRGEGTYEQYF. The CDR3, as DNA: TGTGCCAGCTCACGAGGTAGGGGCGAGGGGACCTACGAGCAGTACTTC. The chain links TRBV18 to TRBJ2-7; D tentatively reads TRBD1 or TRBD2 (5 bases each). V was shortened by 4 bases and J by 2 bases, with 18 bases between the two germline ends. The CDR3 is made up of 16 amino acids. Germline CDR1 reads KGHSH; CDR2 reads LQKENI.